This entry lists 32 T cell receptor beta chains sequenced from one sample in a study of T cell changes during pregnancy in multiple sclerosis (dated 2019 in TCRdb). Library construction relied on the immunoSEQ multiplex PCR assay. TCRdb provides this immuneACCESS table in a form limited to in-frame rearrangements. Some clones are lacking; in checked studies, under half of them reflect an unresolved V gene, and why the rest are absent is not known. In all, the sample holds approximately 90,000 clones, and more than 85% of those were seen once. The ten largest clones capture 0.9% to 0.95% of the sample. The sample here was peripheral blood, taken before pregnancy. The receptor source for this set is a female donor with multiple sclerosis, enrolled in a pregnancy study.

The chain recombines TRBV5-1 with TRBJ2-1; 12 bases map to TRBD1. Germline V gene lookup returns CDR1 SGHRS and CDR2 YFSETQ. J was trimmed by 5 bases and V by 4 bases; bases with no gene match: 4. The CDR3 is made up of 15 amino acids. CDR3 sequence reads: CASSPGQGANNEQFF. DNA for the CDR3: TGCGCCAGCAGCCCGGGACAGGGGGCCAACAATGAGCAGTTCTTC.

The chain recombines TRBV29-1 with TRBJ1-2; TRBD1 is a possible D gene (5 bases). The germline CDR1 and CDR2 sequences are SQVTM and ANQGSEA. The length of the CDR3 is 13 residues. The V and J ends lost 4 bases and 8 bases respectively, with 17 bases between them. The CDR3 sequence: CSVATGRVRGYTF. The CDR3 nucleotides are TGCAGCGTTGCAACAGGTAGAGTTAGAGGCTACACCTTC. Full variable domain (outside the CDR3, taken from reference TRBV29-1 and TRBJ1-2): SAVISQKPSRDICQRGTSLTIQCQVDSQVTMMFWYRQQPGQSLTLIATANQGSEATYESGFVIDKFPISRPNLTFSTLTVSNMSPEDSSIYLCSVATGRVRGYTFGSGTRLTVV.

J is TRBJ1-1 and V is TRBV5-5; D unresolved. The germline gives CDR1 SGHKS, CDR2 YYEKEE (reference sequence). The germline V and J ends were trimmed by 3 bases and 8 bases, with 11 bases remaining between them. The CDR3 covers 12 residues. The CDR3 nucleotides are TGTGCCAGCAGCTGGTATGGGAGGGAAGCTTTCTTT. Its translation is CASSWYGREAFF.

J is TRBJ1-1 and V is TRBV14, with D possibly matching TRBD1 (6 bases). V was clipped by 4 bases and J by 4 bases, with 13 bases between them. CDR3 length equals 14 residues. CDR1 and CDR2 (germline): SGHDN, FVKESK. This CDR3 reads CASSPRIGGTEAFF. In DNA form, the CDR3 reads TGTGCCAGCAGCCCGAGAATAGGGGGCACTGAAGCTTTCTTT.

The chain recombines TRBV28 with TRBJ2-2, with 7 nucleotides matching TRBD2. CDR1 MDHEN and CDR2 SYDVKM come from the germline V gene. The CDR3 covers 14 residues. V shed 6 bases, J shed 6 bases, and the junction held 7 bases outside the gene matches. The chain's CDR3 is CASRWSGKAGELFF. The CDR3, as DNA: TGTGCCAGCAGATGGAGCGGGAAGGCCGGGGAGCTGTTTTTT.

The CDR3, as DNA: TGTGCCAGCAGCGAGGGACTAGCGGGGGGCTTAAAAGAGACCCAGTACTTC. Translated, it gives CASSEGLAGGLKETQYF. The chain has TRBV9 and TRBJ2-5; 15 bases line up with TRBD2. V dropped 3 bases and J dropped 3; count of bases not matched to a gene: 6. Germline CDR1 reads SGDLS; CDR2 reads YYNGEE. The CDR3 sequence is 17 residues long.

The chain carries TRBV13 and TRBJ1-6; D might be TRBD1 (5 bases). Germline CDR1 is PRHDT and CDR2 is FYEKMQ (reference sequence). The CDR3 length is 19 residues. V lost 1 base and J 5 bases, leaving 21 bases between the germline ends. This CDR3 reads CASSLEGRRSGLDNSPLHF. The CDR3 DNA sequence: TGTGCCAGCAGCTTAGAGGGTAGGCGGTCAGGGCTCGATAATTCACCCCTCCACTTT. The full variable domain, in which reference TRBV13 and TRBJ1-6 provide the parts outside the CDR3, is AAGVIQSPRHLIKEKRETATLKCYPIPRHDTVYWYQQGPGQDPQFLISFYEKMQSDKGSIPDRFSAQQFSDYHSELNMSSLELGDSALYFCASSLEGRRSGLDNSPLHFGNGTRLTVT.

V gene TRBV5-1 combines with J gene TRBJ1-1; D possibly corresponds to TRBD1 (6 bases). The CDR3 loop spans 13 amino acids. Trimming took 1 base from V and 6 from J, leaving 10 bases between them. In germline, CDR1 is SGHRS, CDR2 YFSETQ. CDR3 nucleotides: TGCGCCAGCAGCTTGTCCGGGACACCTGAAGCTTTCTTT. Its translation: CASSLSGTPEAFF.

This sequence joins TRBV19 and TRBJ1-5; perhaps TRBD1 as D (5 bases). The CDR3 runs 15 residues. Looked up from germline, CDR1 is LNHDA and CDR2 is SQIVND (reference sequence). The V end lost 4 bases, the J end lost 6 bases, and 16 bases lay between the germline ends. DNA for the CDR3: TGTGCCAGTAGTACAGGGAGGATCAGTCGTCAGCCCCAGCATTTT. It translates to CASSTGRISRQPQHF.

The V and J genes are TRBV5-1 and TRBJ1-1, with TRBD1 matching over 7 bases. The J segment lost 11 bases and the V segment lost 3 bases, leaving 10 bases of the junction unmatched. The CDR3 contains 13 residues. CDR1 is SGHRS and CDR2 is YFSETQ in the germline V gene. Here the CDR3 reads CASSSIDREPAFF. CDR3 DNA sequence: TGCGCCAGCAGCTCAATAGACAGGGAACCGGCTTTCTTT.

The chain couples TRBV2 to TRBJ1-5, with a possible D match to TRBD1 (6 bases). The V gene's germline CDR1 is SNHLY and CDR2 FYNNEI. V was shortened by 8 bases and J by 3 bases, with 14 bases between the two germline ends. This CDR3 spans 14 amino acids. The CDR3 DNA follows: TGTGCCAGCTCCCCCAGACAGGTCAATCAGCCCCAGCATTTT. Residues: CASSPRQVNQPQHF.

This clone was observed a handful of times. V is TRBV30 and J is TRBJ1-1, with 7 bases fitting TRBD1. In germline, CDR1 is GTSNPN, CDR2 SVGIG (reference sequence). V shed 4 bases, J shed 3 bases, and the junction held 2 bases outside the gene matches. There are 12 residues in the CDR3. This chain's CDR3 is CAWKGAYTEAFF. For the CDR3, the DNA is TGTGCCTGGAAGGGGGCTTACACTGAAGCTTTCTTT.

CDR3 sequence reads: CASMGAFSGNTIYF. CDR3 sequence (DNA): TGTGCCAGCATGGGGGCTTTCTCTGGAAACACCATATATTTT. The chain links TRBV2 to TRBJ1-3, with D possibly matching TRBD1 (6 bases). Trimming removed 7 bases at V and 0 bases at J, with 10 bases between. The germline CDR1 and CDR2 sequences are SNHLY and FYNNEI. The CDR3 sequence is 14 residues long.

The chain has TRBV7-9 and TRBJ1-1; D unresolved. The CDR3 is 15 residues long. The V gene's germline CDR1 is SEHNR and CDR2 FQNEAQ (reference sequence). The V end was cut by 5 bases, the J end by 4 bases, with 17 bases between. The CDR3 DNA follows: TGTGCCAGCAGCCAAGGCGAACTAGGAGGCACTGAAGCTTTCTTT. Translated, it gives CASSQGELGGTEAFF.

CDR3 in DNA: TGTGCCAGCAGCCTCGGCGGAGGGGCAAAAGATACGCAGTATTTT. This gives the protein CASSLGGGAKDTQYF. The gene calls are TRBV7-9 and TRBJ2-3, with a weak D call TRBD2 (6 bases). Trimming took off 5 bases at V and 5 bases at J, with 17 bases between the two ends. CDR1 is SEHNR and CDR2 is FQNEAQ in the germline V gene (reference sequence). CDR3 length equals 15 residues.

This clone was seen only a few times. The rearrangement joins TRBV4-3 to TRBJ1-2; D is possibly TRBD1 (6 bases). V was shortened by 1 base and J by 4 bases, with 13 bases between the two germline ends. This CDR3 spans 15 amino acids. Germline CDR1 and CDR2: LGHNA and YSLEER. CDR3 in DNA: TGCGCCAGCAGCCAAGGCTGGGGGCTGACCTATGGCTACACCTTC. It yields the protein CASSQGWGLTYGYTF.

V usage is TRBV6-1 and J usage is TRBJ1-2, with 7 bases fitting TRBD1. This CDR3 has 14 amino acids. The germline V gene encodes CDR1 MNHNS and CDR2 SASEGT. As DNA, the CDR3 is TGTGTCAGTTCGGACAGGAGGAGCTACTATGGCTACACCTTC. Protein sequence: CVSSDRRSYYGYTF.

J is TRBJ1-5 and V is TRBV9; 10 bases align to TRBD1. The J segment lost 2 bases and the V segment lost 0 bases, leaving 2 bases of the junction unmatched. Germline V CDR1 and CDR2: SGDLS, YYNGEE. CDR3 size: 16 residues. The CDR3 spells CASSVGGTGGNQPQHF. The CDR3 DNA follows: TGTGCCAGCAGCGTAGGAGGGACAGGGGGCAATCAGCCCCAGCATTTT.

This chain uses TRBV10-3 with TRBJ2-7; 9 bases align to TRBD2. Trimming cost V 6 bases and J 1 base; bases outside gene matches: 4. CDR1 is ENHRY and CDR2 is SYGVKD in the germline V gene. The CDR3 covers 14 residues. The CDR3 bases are TGTGCCATCAGGGGGCGGGAGGGATCCTACGAGCAGTACTTC. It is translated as CAIRGREGSYEQYF.

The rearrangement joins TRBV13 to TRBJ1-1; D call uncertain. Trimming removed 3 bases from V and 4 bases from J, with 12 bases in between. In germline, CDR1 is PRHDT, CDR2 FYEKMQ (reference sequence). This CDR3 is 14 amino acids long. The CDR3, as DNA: TGTGCCAGCAGCTTTCCTGTGGGGAGCACTGAAGCTTTCTTT. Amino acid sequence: CASSFPVGSTEAFF.

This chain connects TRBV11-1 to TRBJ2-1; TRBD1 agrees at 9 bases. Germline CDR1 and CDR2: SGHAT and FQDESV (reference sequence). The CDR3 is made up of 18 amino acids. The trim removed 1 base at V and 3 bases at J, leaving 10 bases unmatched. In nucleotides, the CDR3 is TGTGCCAGCAGCTTAGAGGCGGGGCGGGGACAGGGCTACAATGAGCAGTTCTTC. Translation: CASSLEAGRGQGYNEQFF.

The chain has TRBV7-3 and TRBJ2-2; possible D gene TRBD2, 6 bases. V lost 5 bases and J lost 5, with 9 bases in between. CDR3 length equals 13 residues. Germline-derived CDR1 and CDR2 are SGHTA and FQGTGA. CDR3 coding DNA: TGTGCCAGCAGCCGTCGGGGGACCGGGGAGCTGTTTTTT. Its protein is CASSRRGTGELFF.

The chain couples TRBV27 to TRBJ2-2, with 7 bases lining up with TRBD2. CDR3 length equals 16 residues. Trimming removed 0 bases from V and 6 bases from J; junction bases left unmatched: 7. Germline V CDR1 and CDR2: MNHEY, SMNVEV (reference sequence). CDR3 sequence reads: CASSLSGGRRAGELFF. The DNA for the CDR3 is TGTGCCAGCAGTTTATCGGGCGGGAGAAGGGCCGGGGAGCTGTTTTTT.

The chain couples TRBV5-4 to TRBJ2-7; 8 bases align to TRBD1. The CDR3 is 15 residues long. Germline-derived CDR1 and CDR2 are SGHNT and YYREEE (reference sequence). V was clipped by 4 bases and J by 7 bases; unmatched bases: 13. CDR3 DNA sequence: TGTGCCAGCAGCCCCACCCGACAGGGGTTGGAAGAGCAGTACTTC. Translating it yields CASSPTRQGLEEQYF. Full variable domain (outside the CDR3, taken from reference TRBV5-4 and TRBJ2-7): ETGVTQSPTHLIKTRGQQVTLRCSSQSGHNTVSWYQQALGQGPQFIFQYYREEENGRGNFPPRFSGLQFPNYSSELNVNALELDDSALYLCASSPTRQGLEEQYFGPGTRLTVT.

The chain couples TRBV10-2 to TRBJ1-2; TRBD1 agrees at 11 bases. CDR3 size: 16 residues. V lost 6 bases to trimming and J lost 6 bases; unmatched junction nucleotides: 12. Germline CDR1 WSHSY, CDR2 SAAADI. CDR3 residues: CASSPGQGALRDGYTF. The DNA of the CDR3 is TGCGCCAGCAGCCCAGGACAGGGGGCGCTTCGGGATGGCTACACCTTC.

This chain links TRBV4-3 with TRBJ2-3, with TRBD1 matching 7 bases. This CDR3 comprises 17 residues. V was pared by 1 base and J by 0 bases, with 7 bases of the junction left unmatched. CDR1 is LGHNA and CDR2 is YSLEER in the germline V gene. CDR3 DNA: TGCGCCAGCAGCCAAGCGGTCACAGGGGTTAGCACAGATACGCAGTATTTT. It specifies CASSQAVTGVSTDTQYF.

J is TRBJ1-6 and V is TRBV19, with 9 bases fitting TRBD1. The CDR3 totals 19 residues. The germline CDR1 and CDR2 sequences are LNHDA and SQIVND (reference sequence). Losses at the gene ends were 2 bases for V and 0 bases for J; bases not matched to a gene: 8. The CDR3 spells CASSISTGGPSSYNSPLHF. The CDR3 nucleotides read TGTGCCAGTAGTATATCAACAGGGGGCCCGAGCTCCTATAATTCACCCCTCCACTTT.

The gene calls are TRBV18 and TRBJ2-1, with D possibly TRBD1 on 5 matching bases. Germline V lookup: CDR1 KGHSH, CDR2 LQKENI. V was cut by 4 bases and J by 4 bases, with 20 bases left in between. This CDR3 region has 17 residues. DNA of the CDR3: TGTGCCAGCTCACTCCCTACCGTCCGACAGATATACAATGAGCAGTTCTTC. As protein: CASSLPTVRQIYNEQFF.

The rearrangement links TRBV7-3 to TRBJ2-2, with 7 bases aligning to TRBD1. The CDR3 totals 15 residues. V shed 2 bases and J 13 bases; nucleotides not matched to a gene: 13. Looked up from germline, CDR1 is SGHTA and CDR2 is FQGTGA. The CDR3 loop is CASSLEPGQRLGLFF. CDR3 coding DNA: TGTGCCAGCAGCTTAGAGCCGGGACAGCGATTAGGGCTGTTTTTT.

CDR3 nucleotide sequence: TGTGCTTTGGGGGGTCCTTACGAGCAGTACTTC. Residues: CALGGPYEQYF. The chain has TRBV28 and TRBJ2-7, with D tentatively TRBD2 (6 bases). CDR1 MDHEN and CDR2 SYDVKM come from the germline V gene. The CDR3 has 11 amino acids.

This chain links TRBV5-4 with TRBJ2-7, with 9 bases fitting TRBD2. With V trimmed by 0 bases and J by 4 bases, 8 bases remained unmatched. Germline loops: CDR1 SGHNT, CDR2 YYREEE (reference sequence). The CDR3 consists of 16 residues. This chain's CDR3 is CASSLGLAEAGYEQYF. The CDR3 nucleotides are TGTGCCAGCAGCTTGGGACTAGCGGAGGCAGGATACGAGCAGTACTTC.

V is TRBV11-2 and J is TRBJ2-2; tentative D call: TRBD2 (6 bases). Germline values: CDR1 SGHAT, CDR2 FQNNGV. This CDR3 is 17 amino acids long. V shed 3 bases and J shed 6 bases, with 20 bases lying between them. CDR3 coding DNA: TGTGCCAGCAGCTTGTACTCGACTAGACCAACCCCCGGGGAGCTGTTTTTT. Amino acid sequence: CASSLYSTRPTPGELFF.